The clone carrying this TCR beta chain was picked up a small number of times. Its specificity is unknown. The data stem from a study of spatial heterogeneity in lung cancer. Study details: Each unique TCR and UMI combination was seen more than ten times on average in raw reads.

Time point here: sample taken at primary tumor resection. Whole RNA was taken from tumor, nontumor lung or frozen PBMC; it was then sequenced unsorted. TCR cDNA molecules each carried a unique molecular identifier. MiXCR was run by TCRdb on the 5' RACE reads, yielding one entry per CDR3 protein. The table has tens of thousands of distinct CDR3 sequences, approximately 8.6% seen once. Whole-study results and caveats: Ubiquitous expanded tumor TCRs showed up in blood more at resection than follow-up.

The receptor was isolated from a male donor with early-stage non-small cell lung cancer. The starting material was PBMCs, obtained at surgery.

This CDR3 is CASSQGTGGPDTQYF. The CDR3 DNA follows: TGTGCCAGCAGCCAAGGGACAGGGGGCCCAGATACGCAGTATTTT. This rearrangement joins TRBV7-9 to TRBJ2-3, with 12 bases fitting TRBD1. The germline V gene encodes CDR1 SEHNR and CDR2 FQNEAQ (reference sequence). Trimming took 5 bases from V and 4 from J; bases not matched to a gene: 4. This CDR3 contains 15 residues.